The 28 T cell receptor beta chains in this list originate from one sample, sequenced in a study of tumor-infiltrating lymphocytes in oesophageal squamous cell carcinoma. TCRdb recomputed calls from the PCR reads with MiXCR, one row per CDR3 protein. The data contain approximately 20,000 distinct CDR3 sequences, around 41% of them singletons. Sequencing was carried out using esophageal tumor tissue. These receptors were taken from a male donor with esophageal squamous cell carcinoma.

This clonotype was detected a few times. A much larger clone is a single base away; this may be a read error. J is TRBJ2-7 and V is TRBV6-1, with 7 nucleotides matching TRBD1. J gave up 7 bases and V 6 bases, and 6 bases lay outside the gene matches. The CDR3 has 12 amino acids. Germline loops: CDR1 MNHNS, CDR2 SASEGT. The CDR3 bases are TGTGCCAGCAGCGCCCGGACAGGTGAGCAGTACTTC. Encoded protein: CASSARTGEQYF.

This chain's CDR3 is CAVKSGQWDSYEQYF. DNA of the CDR3: TGTGCCGTAAAGAGTGGCCAGTGGGACTCCTACGAGCAGTACTTC. J is TRBJ2-4 and V is TRBV7-1; D gene unclear. The J call could be wrong; TRBJ2-7 is a better fit for the DNA end. TRBV7-1 is reported as an ORF; its role is uncertain. The CDR3 is 15 residues long.

In the case of this clonotype: No conserved phenylalanine or tryptophan is present at the end of the CDR3, so a read error is the likely explanation. The DNA is omitted, as the CDR3 cannot be located on it reliably, and the CDR3 follows TCRdb's listing. The chain uses TRBV7-8 and TRBJ2-3; TRBD2, the table's D call, was not compared with the DNA. The germline CDR1 and CDR2 sequences are SGHVS and FQNEAQ. The CDR3 extends over 16 residues, inclusive of both ends. CDR3 region: CASSPTSGNYEQYFGP.

V is TRBV5-6 and J is TRBJ2-5, with 10 bases fitting TRBD1. The better agreement between TRBJ2-1 and the DNA end casts doubt on the J call. Germline-derived CDR1 and CDR2 are SGHDT and YYEEEE. The CDR3 has 15 amino acids. The CDR3 region has the DNA TGTGCCAGCAGCTTGAGGGGACAGGGGATTTGGGAGCAGTTCTTC. It translates to CASSLRGQGIWEQFF.

This clonotype has just one count. The gene calls are TRBV27 and TRBJ2-3; tentatively, D is TRBD2 (5 bases). Looked up from germline, CDR1 is MNHEY and CDR2 is SMNVEV (reference sequence). The CDR3 has 16 amino acids. Between the trimmed V and J ends, which lost 4 bases and 0 bases, there was a span of 14 bases. The CDR3: CASSSRAVTSTDTQYF. The CDR3 bases are TGTGCCAGCAGTTCGAGAGCGGTTACTAGCACAGATACGCAGTATTTT.

This clonotype was found many times. V gene TRBV27 combines with J gene TRBJ2-3; D remains ambiguous. V dropped 0 bases and J dropped 4 bases, with 5 bases sitting between them. CDR1 MNHEY and CDR2 SMNVEV come from the germline V gene (reference sequence). The CDR3 runs 13 residues. The CDR3 reads CASSLSMPDTQYF. DNA of the CDR3: TGTGCCAGCAGTTTATCCATGCCAGATACGCAGTATTTT.

This chain joins TRBV27 and TRBJ2-3; 11 bases agree with TRBD2. The CDR3 runs 18 residues. V trimming: 2 bases; J trimming: 3 bases; junction bases outside the gene matches: 10. Germline values: CDR1 MNHEY, CDR2 SMNVEV (reference sequence). CDR3 protein: CASSLSTFGLAGTDTQYF. The CDR3 region has the DNA TGTGCCAGCAGTTTAAGCACCTTCGGACTAGCGGGTACAGATACGCAGTATTTT.

This chain connects TRBV28 to TRBJ2-1, with D perhaps matching TRBD1 (5 bases). The DNA end lines up better with TRBJ2-5; the J call may be wrong. Germline values: CDR1 MDHEN, CDR2 SYDVKM. This CDR3 has 14 amino acids. The CDR3 DNA is TGTGCCAGCAGTTTCGAAAGGGGCCGCGAGACCCAGTACTTC. This encodes CASSFERGRETQYF.

There are many counts of this clonotype. The chain joins TRBV7-8 to TRBJ2-7; 7 bases agree with TRBD1. The junction had 9 bases not matched to a gene; V was cut back by 5 bases and J by 2 bases. The germline CDR1 and CDR2 sequences are SGHVS and FQNEAQ. This CDR3 comprises 15 residues. This CDR3 reads CASSPTTGVPYEQYF. The DNA of the CDR3 is TGTGCCAGCAGCCCGACTACAGGGGTCCCCTACGAGCAGTACTTC.

This clonotype came up many times. The rearrangement uses TRBV5-8 and TRBJ1-2; D not certain. There are 13 residues in the CDR3. Per the germline V gene, CDR1 is SGHTS and CDR2 is YDEGEE. Trimming pared 10 bases from V and 0 bases from J, leaving 13 bases between. The CDR3 reads CAESTFSNYGYTF. The CDR3 nucleotides are TGTGCCGAAAGCACGTTTTCTAACTATGGCTACACCTTC. Drawing the rest from reference TRBV5-8 and TRBJ1-2, the complete variable domain is EAGVTQSPTHLIKTRGQQATLRCSPISGHTSVYWYQQALGLGLQFLLWYDEGEERNRGNFPPRFSGRQFPNYSSELNVNALELEDSALYLCAESTFSNYGYTFGSGTRLTVV.

The sample holds many counts of this clonotype. This rearrangement joins TRBV11-2 to TRBJ2-2, with D unresolved. Trimming took 5 bases from V and 4 from J, leaving 17 bases between them. This CDR3 is built from 16 residues. From germline, CDR1 is SGHAT and CDR2 FQNNGV. CDR3 residues: CASSPRTDVTTGELFF. The CDR3 region has the DNA TGTGCCAGCAGCCCGAGGACGGATGTTACCACCGGGGAGCTGTTTTTT.

In regard to this clonotype: Given the absence of the conserved phenylalanine or tryptophan at the CDR3 end, a read error is likely. It is unclear where the CDR3 begins or ends on the DNA, so no DNA is shown, and the CDR3 is as TCRdb lists it. The chain joins TRBV7-3 to TRBJ1-6. From its first to its last residue, the CDR3 has 9 amino acids. CDR1 is SGHTA and CDR2 is FQGTGA in the germline V gene. The CDR3 is CASSLKGPL.

The chain uses TRBV7-3 and TRBJ2-3; no clear D. The last part of the DNA fits TRBJ2-7 better; the J call may be wrong. Germline V gene data show CDR1 as SGHTA and CDR2 as FQGTGA. This CDR3 is built from 14 residues. CDR3 in amino acids: CASSFGPLAYEQYF. CDR3 nucleotides: TGTGCCAGCAGCTTTGGACCACTGGCCTACGAGCAGTACTTC.

This sequence joins TRBV6-5 and TRBJ2-1, with a tentative D call TRBD2 (6 bases). V lost 5 bases, J lost 0 bases, and 11 bases lay in between. This CDR3 has 15 amino acids. The V gene's germline CDR1 is MNHEY and CDR2 SVGAGI. The CDR3 nucleotides are TGTGCCAGCAGTGACGGAGCGGGCTCCTACAATGAGCAGTTCTTC. It encodes CASSDGAGSYNEQFF.

This clonotype has more than one count but fewer than ten. The limits of the CDR3 on the DNA are not certain, so only TCRdb's listed CDR3 is given. The chain carries TRBV7-6 and TRBJ2-7; the table calls TRBD1, which could not be checked here. Germline CDR1 is SGHVS and CDR2 is FNYEAQ. The CDR3 sequence runs 15 residues, both termini included. CDR3: CASSLVGQGTGELYF.

V gene TRBV7-2 combines with J gene TRBJ2-3; D call uncertain. The CDR3 runs to 13 residues. Trimming shortened V by 2 bases and J by 6 bases, and 9 bases separated the two germline ends. Germline-derived CDR1 and CDR2 are SGHTA and FQGNSA. CDR3 residues: CASSLPQADTQYF. CDR3 in DNA: TGTGCCAGCAGCTTACCGCAAGCGGATACGCAGTATTTT. Full variable domain (remainder filled in from reference TRBV7-2 and TRBJ2-3): GAGVSQSPSNKVTEKGKDVELRCDPISGHTALYWYRQSLGQGLEFLIYFQGNSAPDKSGLPSDRFSAERTGGSVSTLTIQRTQQEDSAVYLCASSLPQADTQYFGPGTRLTVL.

Comment on this clonotype: Compared with germline, one end of the junction differs, possibly owing to a read error. The rearrangement uses TRBV6-5 and TRBJ1-1; 10 nucleotides agree with TRBD1. Germline CDR1 MNHEY, CDR2 SVGAGI. The CDR3 totals 14 residues. The CDR3 protein is CATQGTGADTEAFF. The DNA of the CDR3 is TGCGCCACCCAGGGGACAGGGGCAGACACTGAAGCTTTCTTT.

This clonotype has ten or more counts. The chain uses TRBV6-1 and TRBJ1-2; D not certain. The CDR3 is 13 amino acids. Germline assignment: CDR1 MNHNS and CDR2 SASEGT. V dropped 6 bases and J dropped 2 bases, with 10 bases sitting between them. The CDR3 region is CASRPGQNYGYTF. The DNA of the CDR3 is TGTGCCAGCAGGCCCGGGCAAAACTATGGCTACACCTTC.

This clonotype was seen repeatedly, ten times or more. The chain uses TRBV4-2 and TRBJ2-1; D might be TRBD1 or TRBD2, each matching 5 bases. The germline gives CDR1 LGHNA, CDR2 YNFKEQ. CDR3 size: 16 residues. V lost 4 bases, J lost 8 bases, and 21 bases lay in between. The CDR3: CASSRGSSGTTDEQFF. In nucleotides, the CDR3 is TGTGCCAGCAGCCGGGGCTCAAGCGGTACTACAGATGAGCAGTTCTTC.

The CDR3 DNA reads TGTGCCAGCAGTGGACAGGGACGGTATTCGTACTTC. It translates to CASSGQGRYSYF. This chain uses TRBV6-6 with TRBJ2-4, with 8 bases aligning to TRBD1. The germline CDR1 and CDR2 sequences are MNHNY and SVGAGI (reference sequence). This CDR3 is 12 amino acids long. The J segment lost 15 bases and the V segment lost 5 bases, leaving 9 bases of the junction unmatched.

The chain links TRBV6-2 or TRBV6-3 to TRBJ2-6; D unresolved. The CDR3 totals 16 residues. Germline CDR1 is MNHEY and CDR2 is SVGEGT. V lost 0 bases and J 2 bases, leaving 8 bases between the germline ends. For the CDR3, the DNA is TGTGCCAGCAGTTACTCCGGGTCCCCTGGGGCCAACGTCCTGACTTTC. Translated, it gives CASSYSGSPGANVLTF.

Points on this clonotype: The CDR3 does not end in the conserved phenylalanine or tryptophan, so this is likely a read error. The limits of the CDR3 on the DNA are not certain, so only TCRdb's listed CDR3 is given. The rearrangement links TRBV7-9 to TRBJ1-6. The CDR3 has 10 amino acids, counting both end residues. Looked up from germline, CDR1 is SEHNR and CDR2 is FQNEAQ (reference sequence). CDR3 protein: CASSRQGLGL.

This clonotype was recorded at least ten times. The V gene is TRBV6-1, the J gene TRBJ1-1, with D uncertain. The V gene's germline CDR1 is MNHNS and CDR2 SASEGT. This CDR3 has 13 amino acids. V was cut by 10 bases and J by 1 base, with 13 bases left in between. DNA for the CDR3: TGTGCCACCCAGGTGGTGGGGAACACTGAAGCTTTCTTT. This codes for CATQVVGNTEAFF.

This clonotype was seen a single time. The V and J genes are TRBV11-2 and TRBJ2-4, with D unclear. The J call is in doubt because the DNA end fits TRBJ2-7 better. Germline CDR1 is SGHAT and CDR2 is FQNNGV. The CDR3 is 12 amino acids. The DNA of the CDR3 is TGTGCCAGCAGAATAGGAAAGGGCGAGCAGTACTTC. Its translation is CASRIGKGEQYF.

This clonotype was seen a handful of times. The rearrangement uses TRBV4-2 and TRBJ2-7, with a tentative D call TRBD1 (5 bases). The CDR3 contains 17 residues. Germline CDR1 and CDR2: LGHNA and YNFKEQ. V was cut by 0 bases and J by 1 base, with 16 bases left in between. The chain's CDR3 is CASSQEPTALLSYEQYF. CDR3 DNA sequence: TGTGCCAGCAGCCAAGAGCCGACAGCCCTTCTATCCTACGAGCAGTACTTC.

The chain couples TRBV3-1 to TRBJ1-3; D call uncertain. The germline CDR1 and CDR2 sequences are LGHDT and YNNKEL (reference sequence). The ends were cut back, 6 bases at V and 0 bases at J, with 12 bases in the middle. The CDR3 extends over 15 amino acids. As DNA, the CDR3 is TGTGCCAGCAGTACGGTCTCTGACTCTGGAAACACCATATATTTT. This codes for CASSTVSDSGNTIYF.

This clonotype was seen just once. V and J are TRBV7-6 and TRBJ2-3; a possible D gene is TRBD2 (7 bases). Trimming left V 5 bases short and J 6 bases short, with 18 bases between. The CDR3 is 15 amino acids. In germline, CDR1 is SGHVS, CDR2 FNYEAQ. The CDR3 spells CASSVKGGAPDTQYF. The CDR3 DNA reads TGTGCCAGCAGCGTAAAAGGGGGGGCCCCGGATACGCAGTATTTT.

The chain joins TRBV7-8 to TRBJ1-5; D is uncertain. Trimming took 5 bases from V and 0 from J, leaving 11 bases between them. Germline V lookup: CDR1 SGHVS, CDR2 FQNEAQ. This CDR3 has 15 amino acids. CDR3 coding DNA: TGTGCCAGCAGCCGGGTGGGGTCTAGCAATCAGCCCCAGCATTTT. It specifies CASSRVGSSNQPQHF.